Below, one T cell receptor beta chain is given with its context. Its antigen remains unidentified. This record comes from a study of early T cells in non-severe SARS-CoV-2 infection. Study-wide background: Alpha and beta chains were unpaired, from unsorted whole-blood bulk RNA.

Individually, cDNA molecules had unique molecular identifiers attached to them. TCRdb reprocessed the 5' RACE reads with MiXCR, giving one entry per CDR3 protein. The repertoire holds tens of thousands of distinct CDR3 sequences, less than 6% seen once, with approximately 5.2% in the top ten. Notes on the study in general: VDJdb matching skewed toward anti-spike CD8 responses, missing private and CD4 specificities.

Germline CDR1 is SGHAT and CDR2 is FQNNGV. V lost 6 bases and J lost 11, with 25 bases in between. The CDR3 has 15 amino acids. The gene calls are TRBV11-2 and TRBJ1-1; D remains ambiguous. The source of this sequence is an adult who was a healthcare worker with PCR-confirmed SARS-CoV-2 infection or an uninfected control (not recorded which). The specimen was whole blood, collected at baseline. CDR3 nucleotide sequence: TGTGCCAGCAGTTCCCCCCGGGAAGGGCACGGGAAGGCTTTCTTT. Translated, it gives CASSSPREGHGKAFF.